This T cell receptor beta chain was sequenced in a study of blood T cell repertoires in COVID-19. Study details: The analysed material was cDNA or gDNA that came from T cells, B-cell-depleted T cells, or PBMCs.

Per the study methods: Reference gene primer amplification in the assay estimated nucleated cell counts. Sequenced by immunoSEQ multiplex PCR; TCRdb stores in-frame clones only, minus some. That table supplies the V and J calls and clone size; D and trimming were determined from the DNA. Of 310,000 or so clones listed, around 87% were seen once; the top ten hold under 4.5%. This receptor was obtained from a woman aged 50 to 60 with active or convalescent COVID-19. The sample comprised peripheral blood.

For the CDR3, the DNA is TGTGCCTGGAGTTCGCAGGGTTTTGGGTATCAGCCCCAGCATTTT. Residues: CAWSSQGFGYQPQHF. V usage is TRBV30 and J usage is TRBJ1-5; perhaps TRBD1 as D (5 bases). Germline V gives CDR1 GTSNPN, CDR2 SVGIG (reference sequence). The CDR3 totals 15 residues. Trimming left V 2 bases short and J 5 bases short, with 16 bases between.